Below are 28 T cell receptor beta chains sequenced from a single sample in a study of cytomegalovirus exposure and HLA in healthy donors. 60 Vbeta and 13 Jbeta primers were used in PCR. TCRdb keeps only in-frame clones here, not all; method: immunoSEQ multiplex PCR. The repertoire holds approximately 120,000 clones, around 73% seen once, with around 8% in the top ten. Specimen: PBMCs. The receptor set was obtained from a man aged 35 to 55 in good health and CMV-seronegative.

V and J are TRBV4-2 and TRBJ2-7; TRBD2 matches 7 bases. CDR3 size: 13 residues. The junction had 5 bases not matched to a gene; V was cut back by 3 bases and J by 6 bases. CDR1 is LGHNA and CDR2 is YNFKEQ in the germline V gene. Here the CDR3 DNA reads TGTGCCAGCAGCCAGGGGGGGACGAGCGAGCAGTACTTC. Its translation is CASSQGGTSEQYF.

This chain connects TRBV27 to TRBJ1-5; possible D gene TRBD1, 5 bases. Per the germline V gene, CDR1 is MNHEY and CDR2 is SMNVEV (reference sequence). V lost 0 bases and J lost 2, with 11 bases in between. The CDR3 length is 16 residues. As DNA, the CDR3 is TGTGCCAGCAGTTTATCGGGGAGGGGAGGCAATCAGCCCCAGCATTTT. This sequence encodes CASSLSGRGGNQPQHF.

This clone was counted only a few times. In nucleotides, the CDR3 is TGTGCCAGCAGCGTAGGGGGGGCCTACAATGAGCAGTTCTTC. This encodes CASSVGGAYNEQFF. The chain has TRBV9 and TRBJ2-1, with a possible D match to TRBD2 (6 bases). The CDR3 length is 14 residues. Trimming left V 0 bases short and J 2 bases short, with 6 bases between. Germline V lookup: CDR1 SGDLS, CDR2 YYNGEE.

This clone came up once. This chain connects TRBV27 to TRBJ2-3; D is possibly TRBD2 (6 bases). This CDR3 spans 15 amino acids. In germline, CDR1 is MNHEY, CDR2 SMNVEV (reference sequence). V lost 2 bases and J 1 base, leaving 10 bases between the germline ends. CDR3 loop: CASSLGGAGTDTQYF. CDR3 DNA: TGTGCCAGCAGTTTAGGCGGGGCCGGCACAGATACGCAGTATTTT.

Only a few counts were recorded for this clone. For the CDR3, the DNA is TGTGCCAGCAGCTTACGGGGTCGAGCCTCTGGAAACACCATATATTTT. Translation gives CASSLRGRASGNTIYF. The chain is built from TRBV7-6 and TRBJ1-3; D gene uncertain. V was trimmed by 2 bases and J by 0 bases, leaving 11 bases between them. Germline V gene lookup returns CDR1 SGHVS and CDR2 FNYEAQ. The CDR3 spans 16 residues. Supplemented by reference TRBV7-6 and TRBJ1-3, the full variable domain reads GAGVSQSPRYKVTKRGQDVALRCDPISGHVSLYWYRQALGQGPEFLTYFNYEAQQDKSGLPNDRFSAERPEGSISTLTIQRTEQRDSAMYRCASSLRGRASGNTIYFGEGSWLTVV.

This chain joins TRBV5-6 and TRBJ2-3, with TRBD2 identical over 16 bases. V lost 4 bases to trimming and J lost 7 bases; unmatched junction nucleotides: 6. Germline V gene lookup returns CDR1 SGHDT and CDR2 YYEEEE. This CDR3 has 16 residues. The CDR3 spells CASSGPGLAGGNTQYF. CDR3 nucleotides: TGTGCCAGCAGCGGCCCGGGACTAGCGGGGGGGAATACGCAGTATTTT. Full variable domain (missing parts from reference TRBV5-6 and TRBJ2-3): DAGVTQSPTHLIKTRGQQVTLRCSPKSGHDTVSWYQQALGQGPQFIFQYYEEEERQRGNFPDRFSGHQFPNYSSELNVNALLLGDSALYLCASSGPGLAGGNTQYFGPGTRLTVL.

This clone was picked up a small number of times. The rearrangement links TRBV7-9 to TRBJ2-5, with 8 bases fitting TRBD2. V gave up 5 bases and J gave up 5 bases; unmatched junction bases: 13. In germline, CDR1 is SEHNR, CDR2 FQNEAQ (reference sequence). The CDR3 runs 16 residues. The CDR3 sequence is CASSLGGLGVMETQYF. CDR3 coding DNA: TGTGCCAGCAGCCTGGGGGGACTAGGGGTGATGGAGACCCAGTACTTC.

The chain uses TRBV7-9 and TRBJ1-1; 8 bases map to TRBD1. From germline, CDR1 is SEHNR and CDR2 FQNEAQ (reference sequence). V gave up 5 bases and J gave up 11 bases; unmatched junction bases: 13. The CDR3 consists of 14 residues. The CDR3 DNA sequence: TGTGCCAGCAGCCCTACCGACAGGGGCTATGGGGCTTTCTTT. Amino acid sequence: CASSPTDRGYGAFF.

The V and J genes are TRBV5-1 and TRBJ1-5; possible D gene TRBD1, 6 bases. Deletions cut 5 bases from V and 3 bases from J, with 12 bases between. Germline lookup yields CDR1 SGHRS and CDR2 YFSETQ. CDR3 size: 14 residues. The CDR3 DNA reads TGCGCCAGCAGGGTAGGGGACAACAATCAGCCCCAGCATTTT. It translates to CASRVGDNNQPQHF. The full variable domain, completed using reference TRBV5-1 and TRBJ1-5, is KAGVTQTPRYLIKTRGQQVTLSCSPISGHRSVSWYQQTPGQGLQFLFEYFSETQRNKGNFPGRFSGRQFSNSRSEMNVSTLELGDSALYLCASRVGDNNQPQHFGDGTRLSIL.

CDR3 region: CASSFTGNEKLFF. The CDR3 DNA reads TGTGCCAGCAGTTTTACAGGGAACGAAAAACTGTTTTTT. The chain has TRBV11-1 and TRBJ1-4; perhaps TRBD1 as D (6 bases). V was cut by 6 bases and J by 8 bases, with 13 bases left in between. The CDR3 sequence is 13 residues long. Germline V lookup: CDR1 SGHAT, CDR2 FQDESV (reference sequence). The complete variable domain, with remaining parts taken from reference TRBV11-1 and TRBJ1-4, reads EAEVAQSPRYKITEKSQAVAFWCDPISGHATLYWYRQILGQGPELLVQFQDESVVDDSQLPKDRFSAERLKGVDSTLKIQPAELGDSAMYLCASSFTGNEKLFFGSGTQLSVL.

V usage is TRBV19 and J usage is TRBJ1-2; TRBD1 might be the D (5 bases). Per the germline V gene, CDR1 is LNHDA and CDR2 is SQIVND (reference sequence). V was trimmed by 10 bases and J by 1 base, leaving 19 bases between them. This CDR3 contains 15 residues. CDR3 in amino acids: CATNPYRGDNYGYTF. The CDR3 region has the DNA TGTGCCACCAATCCCTACCGGGGGGATAACTATGGCTACACCTTC.

The chain links TRBV11-2 to TRBJ2-3; no firm D call. The germline V gene encodes CDR1 SGHAT and CDR2 FQNNGV. This CDR3 is 14 amino acids long. The V end lost 1 base, the J end lost 2 bases, and 7 bases lay between the germline ends. CDR3: CASSLAHSTDTQYF. The CDR3 DNA reads TGTGCCAGCAGCTTAGCACATTCCACAGATACGCAGTATTTT. The variable domain in full, with the rest retrieved from reference TRBV11-2 and TRBJ2-3, is EAGVAQSPRYKIIEKRQSVAFWCNPISGHATLYWYQQILGQGPKLLIQFQNNGVVDDSQLPKDRFSAERLKGVDSTLKIQPAKLEDSAVYLCASSLAHSTDTQYFGPGTRLTVL.

The rearrangement uses TRBV11-2 and TRBJ2-3, with TRBD2 identical over 7 bases. With 7 bases clipped from V and 2 bases from J, the junction kept 9 bases outside the gene matches. The germline gives CDR1 SGHAT, CDR2 FQNNGV. The CDR3 spans 15 residues. CDR3 region: CASTVGGSPTDTQYF. As DNA, the CDR3 is TGTGCCAGCACGGTGGGGGGGTCGCCCACAGATACGCAGTATTTT.

As DNA, the CDR3 is TGCGCCAGCAGCTTGGAGGGGGGGGTCCAGTACTTC. The encoded protein is CASSLEGGVQYF. The chain has TRBV5-1 and TRBJ2-5; D might be TRBD2 (7 bases). Trimming cost V 0 bases and J 10 bases, with 10 bases left between them. Germline V CDR1 and CDR2: SGHRS, YFSETQ. CDR3 size: 12 residues.

The chain uses TRBV19 and TRBJ1-5; 7 nucleotides line up with TRBD1. Germline V CDR1 and CDR2: LNHDA, SQIVND (reference sequence). The CDR3 spans 15 residues. With 6 bases clipped from V and 4 bases from J, the junction kept 9 bases outside the gene matches. CDR3 sequence reads: CASRRPGQANQPQHF. CDR3 coding DNA: TGTGCCAGTAGAAGACCAGGACAGGCAAATCAGCCCCAGCATTTT.

The J gene is TRBJ2-1, the V gene TRBV28, with 8 bases that match TRBD2. The trim removed 5 bases at V and 0 bases at J, leaving 18 bases unmatched. The germline V gene encodes CDR1 MDHEN and CDR2 SYDVKM. The CDR3 is made up of 20 amino acids. The DNA for the CDR3 is TGTGCCAGCAGTCCCCTAGGTGGGGGAATGAGCGGGGGCTCCTACAATGAGCAGTTCTTC. As protein: CASSPLGGGMSGGSYNEQFF.

The rearrangement joins TRBV30 to TRBJ1-2; 7 bases agree with TRBD1. V was clipped by 0 bases and J by 5 bases; unmatched bases: 9. The CDR3 is 15 amino acids. The germline V gene has CDR1 GTSNPN and CDR2 SVGIG (reference sequence). CDR3 bases: TGTGCCTGGAGTGTAGGGCTCAGGGGGGCATATGGCTACACCTTC. Protein sequence: CAWSVGLRGAYGYTF. The full variable domain, completed using reference TRBV30 and TRBJ1-2, is SQTIHQWPATLVQPVGSPLSLECTVEGTSNPNLYWYRQAAGRGLQLLFYSVGIGQISSEVPQNLSASRPQDRQFILSSKKLLLSDSGFYLCAWSVGLRGAYGYTFGSGTRLTVV.

The V and J genes are TRBV7-3 and TRBJ2-3, with TRBD2 identical over 8 bases. Germline V gene lookup returns CDR1 SGHTA and CDR2 FQGTGA. The junction had 9 bases not matched to a gene; V was cut back by 4 bases and J by 3 bases. The CDR3 totals 16 residues. CDR3 coding DNA: TGTGCCAGCAGCTCAGGCGTGGCGGGGGGAACAGATACGCAGTATTTT. This encodes CASSSGVAGGTDTQYF.

V and J are TRBV5-6 and TRBJ2-5; tentative D call: TRBD1 (6 bases). V dropped 5 bases and J dropped 8 bases, with 16 bases sitting between them. CDR1 and CDR2 (germline): SGHDT, YYEEEE. CDR3 length: 13 residues. CDR3 nucleotide sequence: TGTGCCAGCAGATCCGGGACATACGACACCCAGTACTTC. Translating it yields CASRSGTYDTQYF.

V is TRBV5-5 and J is TRBJ2-6, with 10 bases identical to TRBD1. This CDR3 spans 20 amino acids. The V and J ends lost 3 bases and 3 bases, in that order; junction bases with no gene match: 15. The V gene's germline CDR1 is SGHKS and CDR2 YYEKEE (reference sequence). DNA for the CDR3: TGTGCCAGCAGCTCCCCGGGACAGGGGTTCGCCCTTGATGGGGCCAACGTCCTGACTTTC. This gives the protein CASSSPGQGFALDGANVLTF.

This clone was seen more than once but under ten times. This chain joins TRBV6-1 and TRBJ2-7; D unresolved. The CDR3 extends over 13 amino acids. Germline assignment: CDR1 MNHNS and CDR2 SASEGT. Between the trimmed V and J ends, which lost 4 bases and 8 bases, there was a span of 15 bases. The CDR3, as DNA: TGTGCCAGCAGTGCGCCCGCTGAAGAGAAGCAGTACTTC. Protein sequence: CASSAPAEEKQYF.

This clone was counted between two and nine times. CDR3 in DNA: TGTGCCTGGATTCCGGACAGGGGGCTGGAGACCCAGTACTTC. Its translation: CAWIPDRGLETQYF. J is TRBJ2-5 and V is TRBV30; 11 bases are a match to TRBD1. Germline values: CDR1 GTSNPN, CDR2 SVGIG (reference sequence). J was trimmed by 5 bases and V by 4 bases; bases with no gene match: 6. This CDR3 has 14 amino acids.

This chain links TRBV7-3 with TRBJ1-6, with 7 bases fitting TRBD1. This CDR3 has 15 amino acids. Germline V CDR1 and CDR2: SGHTA, FQGTGA. V lost 6 bases, J lost 0 bases, and 2 bases stayed unmatched. The CDR3 nucleotides are TGTGCCAGCAGACAGGGGCGCTCCTATAATTCACCCCTCCACTTT. As protein: CASRQGRSYNSPLHF.

V and J are TRBV5-1 and TRBJ2-1; tentative D call: TRBD1 (5 bases). Germline V gene data show CDR1 as SGHRS and CDR2 as YFSETQ. The CDR3 loop spans 15 amino acids. The germline V and J ends were trimmed by 0 bases and 2 bases, with 9 bases remaining between them. CDR3 residues: CASSLAGQTYNEQFF. The CDR3 DNA reads TGCGCCAGCAGCTTGGCAGGGCAAACCTACAATGAGCAGTTCTTC. Variable domain in full (rest from reference TRBV5-1 and TRBJ2-1): KAGVTQTPRYLIKTRGQQVTLSCSPISGHRSVSWYQQTPGQGLQFLFEYFSETQRNKGNFPGRFSGRQFSNSRSEMNVSTLELGDSALYLCASSLAGQTYNEQFFGPGTRLTVL.

Only one count was recorded for this clone. The chain is built from TRBV7-2 and TRBJ2-7; TRBD2 matches at 11 bases. CDR3 size: 17 residues. With V trimmed by 0 bases and J by 7 bases, 11 bases remained unmatched. In germline, CDR1 is SGHTA, CDR2 FQGNSA. This chain's CDR3 is CASSLAYLAGGLGEQYF. The CDR3, as DNA: TGTGCCAGCAGCTTAGCGTACCTAGCGGGGGGTCTAGGAGAGCAGTACTTC.

The gene calls are TRBV10-3 and TRBJ2-2, with D maybe TRBD1 (6 bases). The CDR3 runs to 14 residues. The V end lost 6 bases, the J end lost 3 bases, and 11 bases lay between the germline ends. Germline lookup yields CDR1 ENHRY and CDR2 SYGVKD. The CDR3 bases are TGTGCCATCAGGTACAGGGTTGACACCGGGGAGCTGTTTTTT. It specifies CAIRYRVDTGELFF.

CDR3 sequence reads: CASSQDRSSTDTQYF. In DNA, the CDR3 is TGCGCCAGCAGCCAAGATAGATCCAGCACAGATACGCAGTATTTT. The V call is TRBV4-3, the J call TRBJ2-3; D not certain. In germline, CDR1 is LGHNA, CDR2 YSLEER. V lost 0 bases, J lost 0 bases, and 7 bases lay in between. The CDR3 is 15 residues long.

The chain is built from TRBV7-2 and TRBJ2-7, with 7 nucleotides matching TRBD1. V dropped 2 bases and J dropped 2; count of bases not matched to a gene: 6. Germline CDR1 reads SGHTA; CDR2 reads FQGNSA. The CDR3 is 15 residues long. The CDR3: CASSLTVRGTYEQYF. The CDR3 DNA sequence: TGTGCCAGCAGCTTAACGGTCAGGGGGACCTACGAGCAGTACTTC.